These 31 T cell receptor beta chains were sequenced from one sample in a study of T cells after yellow fever vaccination. TCRdb analysed the 5' RACE reads with MiXCR anew, one entry per CDR3 protein. Of 200,000 or so distinct CDR3 sequences in the sample, approximately 6.8% were seen once. Material: CD4+ T cells sorted from PBMCs, obtained on the day of the yellow fever booster vaccination. All receptors come from a man aged 30 to 39 who received the YFV17D yellow fever vaccine.

This clonotype appeared many times. The chain has TRBV28 and TRBJ2-7; D is undetermined. Trimming took 6 bases from V and 5 from J, leaving 11 bases between them. The CDR3 has 12 residues. CDR1 and CDR2 from the germline V gene are MDHEN and SYDVKM. The CDR3 DNA follows: TGTGCCAGCAGGGAATCTTATGACGAGCAGTACTTC. Its protein is CASRESYDEQYF.

This clonotype was recorded many times. The chain links TRBV18 to TRBJ2-1, with TRBD2 matching 7 bases. The germline CDR1 and CDR2 sequences are KGHSH and LQKENI. This CDR3 has 15 residues. Trimming removed 0 bases from V and 4 bases from J; junction bases left unmatched: 3. The CDR3 bases are TGTGCCAGCTCACCACCGGGACTATCATACAATGAGCAGTTCTTC. Encoded protein: CASSPPGLSYNEQFF.

This clonotype was found a few times. The rearrangement joins TRBV12-3 or TRBV12-4 to TRBJ2-6; D ambiguous. Trimming took off 6 bases at V and 4 bases at J, with 10 bases between the two ends. The CDR3 sequence is 14 residues long. The CDR3 DNA reads TGTGCCAGCAGGGGCGTCTCCGGGGCCAACGTCCTGACTTTC. This translates into CASRGVSGANVLTF.

Remarks on this clonotype: One base away lies a much larger clone, so this may be a sequencing read error. The rearrangement joins TRBV10-3 to TRBJ2-5; 7 nucleotides line up with TRBD2. CDR3 size: 14 residues. Germline CDR1 ENHRY, CDR2 SYGVKD. V was pared by 11 bases and J by 3 bases, with 12 bases of the junction left unmatched. CDR3 sequence: CAASPWGGKETQYF. The CDR3 DNA is TGTGCCGCATCGCCGTGGGGGGGTAAAGAGACCCAGTACTTC.

At least ten counts were recorded for this clonotype. The V call is TRBV19, the J call TRBJ2-3, with no clear D. The CDR3 runs to 15 residues. V lost 4 bases to trimming and J lost 1 base, with 12 bases between them. In germline, CDR1 is LNHDA, CDR2 SQIVND (reference sequence). The CDR3 region has the DNA TGTGCCAGTAGTACCGCCCGGCTCGGCACAGATACGCAGTATTTT. It codes for CASSTARLGTDTQYF. The whole variable domain, filled in from reference TRBV19 and TRBJ2-3, reads DGGITQSPKYLFRKEGQNVTLSCEQNLNHDAMYWYRQDPGQGLRLIYYSQIVNDFQKGDIAEGYSVSREKKESFPLTVTSAQKNPTAFYLCASSTARLGTDTQYFGPGTRLTVL.

V is TRBV18 and J is TRBJ2-7; possible D gene TRBD2, 6 bases. V was shortened by 9 bases and J by 6 bases, with 21 bases between the two germline ends. CDR1 and CDR2 from the germline V gene are KGHSH and LQKENI. This CDR3 contains 14 residues. CDR3 DNA: TGTGCCAGTTCCATCGGCGGGACCCCAGGCGAGCAGTACTTC. Protein sequence: CASSIGGTPGEQYF.

This clonotype was seen ten or more times. The CDR3 DNA sequence: TGCAGTGCTACCCAGTATGGTCGGATGAACACTGAAGCTTTCTTT. It codes for CSATQYGRMNTEAFF. V is TRBV20-1 and J is TRBJ1-1; no firm D call. This CDR3 has 15 residues. The germline V and J ends were trimmed by 4 bases and 0 bases, with 15 bases remaining between them. Germline lookup yields CDR1 DFQATT and CDR2 SNEGSKA (reference sequence).

A word on this clonotype: A clone one base away is much larger, so this may be a read error. The chain combines TRBV20-1 with TRBJ2-1; 8 bases fit TRBD2. The CDR3 covers 14 residues. CDR1 and CDR2 from the germline V gene are DFQATT and SNEGSKA (reference sequence). V shed 2 bases, J shed 9 bases, and the junction held 9 bases outside the gene matches. Here the CDR3 DNA reads TGCAGTGCTAGACTATCGGGAGGGTCGAGTGAGCAGTTCTTC. This encodes CSARLSGGSSEQFF.

This clonotype came up many times. The genes are TRBV30 and TRBJ2-7; D remains unclear. The CDR3 loop spans 13 amino acids. From germline, CDR1 is GTSNPN and CDR2 SVGIG (reference sequence). Trimming shortened V by 2 bases and J by 2 bases, and 10 bases separated the two germline ends. The DNA of the CDR3 is TGTGCCTGGAGTCCGCCTGGGACCTACGAGCAGTACTTC. It encodes CAWSPPGTYEQYF.

There are a few counts of this clonotype. The genes are TRBV2 and TRBJ2-1; D is unresolved. This CDR3 spans 11 amino acids. The ends were cut back, 4 bases at V and 8 bases at J, with 6 bases in the middle. Germline CDR1 is SNHLY and CDR2 is FYNNEI. For the CDR3, the DNA is TGTGCCAGCAGTGTCGTCGATGAGCAGTTCTTC. This codes for CASSVVDEQFF.

This clonotype was picked up a small number of times. CDR3 DNA sequence: TGCAGTGCTTACAAGGGTTCTGGTGGGGAGACCCAGTACTTC. It codes for CSAYKGSGGETQYF. The chain couples TRBV20-1 to TRBJ2-5; no definite D call. V dropped 5 bases and J dropped 5 bases, with 18 bases sitting between them. CDR1 is DFQATT, CDR2 SNEGSKA, per germline (reference sequence). This CDR3 has 14 residues.

This clonotype was counted many times. The chain carries TRBV5-1 and TRBJ2-3, with D perhaps matching TRBD1 (5 bases). CDR3 length: 15 amino acids. V lost 4 bases and J 1 base, leaving 13 bases between the germline ends. The germline gives CDR1 SGHRS, CDR2 YFSETQ. DNA of the CDR3: TGCGCCAGCAGCCCCCAGGGTGTCGGCACAGATACGCAGTATTTT. It encodes CASSPQGVGTDTQYF.

This clonotype was seen many times. J is TRBJ2-7 and V is TRBV5-1; 13 positions match TRBD2. The V and J ends lost 4 bases and 5 bases, in that order; junction bases with no gene match: 9. The CDR3 runs to 16 residues. CDR1 and CDR2 (germline): SGHRS, YFSETQ. The CDR3 sequence is CASSPGLAGALDEQYF. The CDR3, as DNA: TGCGCCAGCAGCCCAGGACTAGCGGGAGCCCTGGACGAGCAGTACTTC.

This clonotype was counted between two and nine times. The chain uses TRBV20-1 and TRBJ1-1; D gene ambiguous. CDR3 length equals 11 residues. Germline V gene data show CDR1 as DFQATT and CDR2 as SNEGSKA (reference sequence). The V gene lost 2 bases and the J gene lost 7 bases, with 8 bases spanning the gap. CDR3 residues: CSARHKGEAFF. Written as DNA, the CDR3 is TGCAGTGCTAGACATAAGGGTGAAGCTTTCTTT.

This clonotype was recorded at least ten times. J is TRBJ2-3 and V is TRBV7-2; D may be TRBD1 or TRBD2 (5 bases each). The ends were cut back, 3 bases at V and 6 bases at J, with 7 bases in the middle. This CDR3 has 12 residues. CDR1 and CDR2 (germline): SGHTA, FQGNSA. CDR3 sequence (DNA): TGTGCCAGCAGCTTCCGGGGCGATACGCAGTATTTT. This translates into CASSFRGDTQYF. Variable domain in full (rest from reference TRBV7-2 and TRBJ2-3): GAGVSQSPSNKVTEKGKDVELRCDPISGHTALYWYRQSLGQGLEFLIYFQGNSAPDKSGLPSDRFSAERTGGSVSTLTIQRTQQEDSAVYLCASSFRGDTQYFGPGTRLTVL.

This clonotype was seen a few times. The gene calls are TRBV20-1 and TRBJ2-3; D perhaps matches TRBD2 (6 bases). Germline CDR1 and CDR2: DFQATT and SNEGSKA (reference sequence). V was cut by 5 bases and J by 3 bases, with 18 bases left in between. The CDR3 is 15 amino acids. CDR3 residues: CSAPAAFGRTDTQYF. The CDR3 nucleotides read TGCAGTGCTCCGGCGGCGTTCGGGAGAACAGATACGCAGTATTTT.

V is TRBV7-1 and J is TRBJ2-4; 13 bases match TRBD2. TRBV7-1 counts as an open reading frame of uncertain function. This CDR3 is built from 23 residues. Trimming at V came to 3 bases and at J to 2 bases, leaving 22 bases not matched to a gene. CDR3 DNA: TGTGCCAGCAGCTCCCTCCCCCTACTAGCGGGAGGGCCCCGGGCCATCTCCAAAAACATTCAGTACTTC. Translated: CASSSLPLLAGGPRAISKNIQYF.

This clonotype showed up just a few times. CDR3 protein: CATSRQKNNEQFF. The CDR3 DNA reads TGTGCCACCAGCAGACAGAAGAACAATGAGCAGTTCTTC. This sequence joins TRBV15 and TRBJ2-1; D is unclear. Trimming took 2 bases from V and 5 from J, leaving 7 bases between them. The CDR3 runs 13 residues. CDR1 is LNHNV and CDR2 is YYDKDF in the germline V gene (reference sequence).

J is TRBJ1-6 and V is TRBV5-1; 9 bases align to TRBD1. This CDR3 is built from 16 residues. Germline V gene lookup returns CDR1 SGHRS and CDR2 YFSETQ. Trimming took 4 bases from V and 3 from J; bases not matched to a gene: 5. CDR3 sequence reads: CASSLGQGGYNSPLHF. In nucleotides, the CDR3 is TGCGCCAGCAGCCTGGGACAGGGTGGCTATAATTCACCCCTCCACTTT.

The V call is TRBV7-2, the J call TRBJ2-7; 14 nucleotides line up with TRBD2. Losses at the gene ends were 4 bases for V and 7 bases for J; bases not matched to a gene: 3. The CDR3 has 14 amino acids. The germline V gene has CDR1 SGHTA and CDR2 FQGNSA. CDR3 sequence: CASSSGLAGVEQYF. CDR3 sequence (DNA): TGTGCCAGCAGCTCGGGACTAGCGGGAGTTGAGCAGTACTTC.

Only a few counts were recorded for this clonotype. This chain joins TRBV20-1 and TRBJ2-3, with D unresolved. The CDR3 runs 12 residues. V shed 6 bases and J shed 4 bases, with 11 bases lying between them. Germline CDR1 and CDR2: DFQATT and SNEGSKA (reference sequence). The CDR3 protein is CSATRSPDTQYF. The CDR3 region has the DNA TGCAGTGCCACCAGGTCGCCAGATACGCAGTATTTT.

This clonotype was detected ten times or more. The chain uses TRBV7-2 and TRBJ2-1; D is undetermined. V dropped 4 bases and J dropped 2 bases, with 9 bases sitting between them. The CDR3 runs 14 residues. Germline V gene lookup returns CDR1 SGHTA and CDR2 FQGNSA. CDR3 nucleotides: TGTGCCAGCAGCTCCATATCGACCTACAATGAGCAGTTCTTC. Amino acid sequence: CASSSISTYNEQFF.

This clonotype occurred a few times. The chain is built from TRBV5-1 and TRBJ2-7, with TRBD1 as a possible D gene (6 bases). Germline lookup yields CDR1 SGHRS and CDR2 YFSETQ. The CDR3 sequence is 18 residues long. Trimming stripped 5 bases from V and 1 base from J, with 25 bases between. The CDR3 here is CASSIGPIRRDTSYEQYF. CDR3 nucleotide sequence: TGCGCCAGCAGTATTGGCCCAATAAGACGGGACACATCCTACGAGCAGTACTTC.

This clonotype came up a few times. The gene calls are TRBV28 and TRBJ2-3, with D perhaps TRBD2 (6 bases). Trimming pared 6 bases from V and 7 bases from J, leaving 20 bases between. In germline, CDR1 is MDHEN, CDR2 SYDVKM. This CDR3 contains 15 residues. The CDR3 loop reads CASSPESAGSNTQYF. DNA for the CDR3: TGTGCCAGCAGCCCAGAATCAGCGGGTTCGAATACGCAGTATTTT.

This clonotype came up a few times. The chain joins TRBV5-4 to TRBJ2-1; D unresolved. With 0 bases removed from V and 0 bases from J, the gap between germline ends came to 13 bases. The CDR3 consists of 17 residues. Germline V gene sequence: CDR1 SGHNT, CDR2 YYREEE (reference sequence). CDR3 residues: CASSLASGAGSYNEQFF. CDR3 nucleotide sequence: TGTGCCAGCAGCTTGGCCTCGGGCGCCGGCTCCTACAATGAGCAGTTCTTC.

This rearrangement joins TRBV7-9 to TRBJ1-1, with TRBD1 matching 7 bases. Per the germline V gene, CDR1 is SEHNR and CDR2 is FQNEAQ (reference sequence). V lost 3 bases and J lost 3; bases outside the gene matches: 4. The length of the CDR3 is 14 residues. The DNA for the CDR3 is TGTGCCAGCAGCTTTGACAGGGCCGACACTGAAGCTTTCTTT. Translating gives CASSFDRADTEAFF.

V is TRBV6-2 or TRBV6-3 and J is TRBJ1-1; D is ambiguous. Germline V gene lookup returns CDR1 MNHEY and CDR2 SVGEGT. V was pared by 0 bases and J by 0 bases, with 29 bases between. This CDR3 region has 22 residues. This CDR3 reads CASSYSRAISWESGGMNTEAFF. In DNA form, the CDR3 reads TGTGCCAGCAGTTACTCGAGGGCCATTTCCTGGGAATCTGGAGGGATGAACACTGAAGCTTTCTTT.

This clonotype was counted between two and nine times. The chain joins TRBV30 to TRBJ2-2; 7 bases are shared with TRBD1. The germline CDR1 and CDR2 sequences are GTSNPN and SVGIG (reference sequence). The CDR3 runs to 13 residues. J lost 6 bases, V lost 1 base, and 2 bases had no gene match. DNA of the CDR3: TGTGCCTGGAGTGGGACAGGCCCCGGGGAGCTGTTTTTT. This gives the protein CAWSGTGPGELFF.

The rearrangement joins TRBV3-1 to TRBJ1-1; 7 positions match TRBD1. The CDR3 totals 14 residues. CDR1 LGHDT and CDR2 YNNKEL come from the germline V gene (reference sequence). V lost 5 bases to trimming and J lost 3 bases; unmatched junction nucleotides: 6. This CDR3 is CASSGRDRHTEAFF. The DNA for the CDR3 is TGTGCCAGCAGCGGCCGGGACAGACACACTGAAGCTTTCTTT.

CDR3 in DNA: TGCGCCAGCACCACAGGGATCAACACTGAAGCTTTCTTT. Translating gives CASTTGINTEAFF. The V and J genes are TRBV5-1 and TRBJ1-1; TRBD1 is a possible D gene (6 bases). Germline CDR1 reads SGHRS; CDR2 reads YFSETQ. V dropped 6 bases and J dropped 2 bases, with 11 bases sitting between them. The CDR3 is 13 residues long.

The chain carries TRBV12-3 or TRBV12-4 and TRBJ1-3; a weak D match, TRBD1 (5 bases). This CDR3 comprises 11 residues. V lost 6 bases and J lost 11, with 11 bases in between. The CDR3 DNA is TGTGCCAGCAGGCGGGGGGGAGCCATATATTTT. This translates into CASRRGGAIYF.